These 29 T cell receptor beta chains originate from one sample sequenced in a study of cytomegalovirus exposure and HLA in healthy donors. PCR was performed using 60 Vbeta and 13 Jbeta primers. Clones were sequenced by immunoSEQ multiplex PCR, and TCRdb holds only the in-frame ones, with some missing. The repertoire includes about 130,000 clones, approximately 80% of them detected once, and around 2% sits in the top ten. The sample taken for sequencing was PBMCs. The receptors here all came from a woman aged 40 to 50 in good health and CMV-seronegative.

The V call is TRBV5-6, the J call TRBJ1-6; D unresolved. In germline, CDR1 is SGHDT, CDR2 YYEEEE. Trimming took 0 bases from V and 8 from J, leaving 12 bases between them. This CDR3 has 15 residues. CDR3 nucleotides: TGTGCCAGCAGCTTGGTGACGGGTTCGGATTCACCCCTCCACTTT. Protein product: CASSLVTGSDSPLHF.

The chain is built from TRBV7-2 and TRBJ1-1, with 9 bases that match TRBD1. The V gene end was trimmed by 7 bases and the J gene end by 3 bases; junction bases not matched to a gene: 12. This CDR3 has 16 residues. Germline CDR1 and CDR2: SGHTA and FQGNSA. CDR3 nucleotide sequence: TGTGCCAGCACCGAACAGGGGGCGGTTAGGGACACTGAAGCTTTCTTT. This gives the protein CASTEQGAVRDTEAFF.

The chain couples TRBV5-1 to TRBJ2-1, with D possibly matching TRBD1 (5 bases). Trimming pared 4 bases from V and 7 bases from J, leaving 18 bases between. The CDR3 has 15 amino acids. The germline gives CDR1 SGHRS, CDR2 YFSETQ. CDR3: CASSPMGQGQNEQFF. For the CDR3, the DNA is TGCGCCAGCAGCCCCATGGGGCAGGGTCAAAATGAGCAGTTCTTC.

This rearrangement joins TRBV10-3 to TRBJ1-2; 10 positions match TRBD1. Trimming cost V 6 bases and J 1 base; bases outside gene matches: 2. The germline V gene encodes CDR1 ENHRY and CDR2 SYGVKD. This CDR3 contains 14 residues. CDR3 in amino acids: CAIRGTGDNYGYTF. CDR3 DNA: TGTGCCATCAGGGGGACAGGGGATAACTATGGCTACACCTTC.

The V call is TRBV27, the J call TRBJ2-3, with D tentatively TRBD2 (6 bases). This CDR3 is 15 amino acids long. Germline V gives CDR1 MNHEY, CDR2 SMNVEV (reference sequence). The V end lost 6 bases, the J end lost 6 bases, and 19 bases lay between the germline ends. The CDR3 reads CASRWRATGPDTQYF. CDR3 nucleotide sequence: TGTGCCAGCAGGTGGAGGGCGACCGGGCCGGATACGCAGTATTTT.

V usage is TRBV5-1 and J usage is TRBJ2-3; 11 bases agree with TRBD2. The CDR3 covers 16 residues. V gave up 4 bases and J gave up 5 bases; unmatched junction bases: 9. From germline, CDR1 is SGHRS and CDR2 YFSETQ. DNA for the CDR3: TGCGCCAGCAGCCCCGTAGCGGGAGGGCAGGGAGATACGCAGTATTTT. Translated, it gives CASSPVAGGQGDTQYF.

Points on this clone: One junction end does not reproduce the germline sequence, and a read error may be involved. The chain couples TRBV9 to TRBJ2-4, with D possibly matching TRBD2 (5 bases). The germline CDR1 and CDR2 sequences are SGDLS and YYNGEE. The CDR3 is 15 residues long. CDR3 DNA sequence: TGTGCCAGCAGCGCGGAGGACTTCGCCAAAAACAGTCAGTACTTC. Protein sequence: CASSAEDFAKNSQYF.

The CDR3 region is CASSSMTSGMYNEQFF. In nucleotides, the CDR3 is TGTGCCAGCAGCTCGATGACTAGCGGGATGTACAATGAGCAGTTCTTC. V and J are TRBV7-2 and TRBJ2-1; TRBD2 matches 11 bases. Losses at the gene ends were 4 bases for V and 4 bases for J; bases not matched to a gene: 6. Looked up from germline, CDR1 is SGHTA and CDR2 is FQGNSA. This CDR3 is 16 amino acids long. Drawing the rest from reference TRBV7-2 and TRBJ2-1, the complete variable domain is GAGVSQSPSNKVTEKGKDVELRCDPISGHTALYWYRQSLGQGLEFLIYFQGNSAPDKSGLPSDRFSAERTGGSVSTLTIQRTQQEDSAVYLCASSSMTSGMYNEQFFGPGTRLTVL.

This clone was seen only a few times. The chain employs TRBV30 and TRBJ1-1; TRBD1 aligns across 7 bases. Germline V gives CDR1 GTSNPN, CDR2 SVGIG (reference sequence). Germline trimming cut 4 bases from V and 2 bases from J; bases unmatched to any gene: 10. This CDR3 is 15 amino acids long. In nucleotides, the CDR3 is TGTGCCTGGACTACGGACAGGTCGATCAACACTGAAGCTTTCTTT. Its translation is CAWTTDRSINTEAFF.

The genes are TRBV28 and TRBJ2-1; 7 bases fit TRBD1. CDR3 size: 17 residues. CDR1 is MDHEN, CDR2 SYDVKM, per germline. With V trimmed by 2 bases and J by 10 bases, 17 bases remained unmatched. CDR3 nucleotides: TGTGCCAGCAGTTTACAGGCCAGGGGGTCCCTCGGCGACGAGCAGTTCTTC. Translation: CASSLQARGSLGDEQFF.

The chain couples TRBV18 to TRBJ2-2; D is ambiguous. The length of the CDR3 is 14 residues. Germline V lookup: CDR1 KGHSH, CDR2 LQKENI. V lost 4 bases to trimming and J lost 4 bases, with 10 bases between them. The CDR3, as DNA: TGTGCCAGCTCACGGCAAGTTACCACCGGGGAGCTGTTTTTT. Translation: CASSRQVTTGELFF.

This sequence joins TRBV5-1 and TRBJ2-5; weak D call: TRBD2 (6 bases). The length of the CDR3 is 15 residues. Trimming took 3 bases from V and 11 from J, leaving 23 bases between them. Germline V gene lookup returns CDR1 SGHRS and CDR2 YFSETQ. The CDR3 bases are TGCGCCAGCAGCTGGAGGGAAGGGCCCGCGTCCGGGCAGTACTTC. It translates to CASSWREGPASGQYF. The full variable domain, rest sourced from reference TRBV5-1 and TRBJ2-5, is KAGVTQTPRYLIKTRGQQVTLSCSPISGHRSVSWYQQTPGQGLQFLFEYFSETQRNKGNFPGRFSGRQFSNSRSEMNVSTLELGDSALYLCASSWREGPASGQYFGPGTRLLVL.

This clone showed up just a few times. The chain uses TRBV6-1 and TRBJ1-1; the D is unclear. V gave up 2 bases and J gave up 10 bases, with 14 bases separating them. Germline V gene lookup returns CDR1 MNHNS and CDR2 SASEGT. This CDR3 contains 13 residues. The CDR3 sequence: CASSESGPRGAFF. In nucleotides, the CDR3 is TGTGCCAGCAGTGAAAGCGGGCCCCGGGGAGCTTTCTTT.

The chain carries TRBV6-1 and TRBJ2-5, with 9 bases identical to TRBD2. V was pared by 4 bases and J by 2 bases, with 11 bases of the junction left unmatched. CDR1 is MNHNS and CDR2 is SASEGT in the germline V gene. The CDR3 is made up of 17 amino acids. DNA for the CDR3: TGTGCCAGCAGTGCGAGCCTTAGCGGGGGTTATCAAGAGACCCAGTACTTC. It codes for CASSASLSGGYQETQYF.

The CDR3 nucleotides are TGTGCCAGCAGCGCGATACTAGCGGACAACACCGGGGAGCTGTTTTTT. It yields the protein CASSAILADNTGELFF. This chain links TRBV5-6 with TRBJ2-2; 8 bases are shared with TRBD2. CDR3 size: 16 residues. In germline, CDR1 is SGHDT, CDR2 YYEEEE. The V segment lost 4 bases and the J segment 2 bases; nucleotides outside the gene matches: 7.

This clone was counted between two and nine times. V is TRBV10-2 and J is TRBJ1-1, with no clear D. The CDR3 has 12 residues. Germline-derived CDR1 and CDR2 are WSHSY and SAAADI. The V end lost 2 bases, the J end lost 6 bases, and 7 bases lay between the germline ends. Written as DNA, the CDR3 is TGCGCCAGCAGTGAGGGCCTCGCTGAAGCTTTCTTT. Its translation is CASSEGLAEAFF.

V gene TRBV27 combines with J gene TRBJ1-4; 8 bases line up with TRBD1. This CDR3 has 16 amino acids. The V segment lost 0 bases and the J segment 10 bases; nucleotides outside the gene matches: 10. Germline CDR1 reads MNHEY; CDR2 reads SMNVEV (reference sequence). CDR3 nucleotides: TGTGCCAGCAGTTTATCATCCGGGACAGGCGGCTCAAAACTGTTTTTT. This encodes CASSLSSGTGGSKLFF.

The chain has TRBV5-1 and TRBJ1-5; the match to TRBD1 covers 7 bases. CDR1 and CDR2 from the germline V gene are SGHRS and YFSETQ. The CDR3 is 14 amino acids. Trimming took 3 bases from V and 2 from J; bases not matched to a gene: 2. The CDR3 loop reads CASSWDSRNQPQHF. CDR3 DNA sequence: TGCGCCAGCAGCTGGGACAGCCGCAATCAGCCCCAGCATTTT.

The genes are TRBV9 and TRBJ2-1; 10 positions match TRBD2. Trimming cost V 4 bases and J 2 bases; bases outside gene matches: 3. Per the germline V gene, CDR1 is SGDLS and CDR2 is YYNGEE. This CDR3 contains 15 residues. The CDR3 protein is CASSSGLAAYNEQFF. DNA of the CDR3: TGTGCCAGCAGCTCCGGACTAGCGGCCTACAATGAGCAGTTCTTC.

This clone occurred once. The chain employs TRBV7-3 and TRBJ2-1; 8 positions match TRBD1. This CDR3 has 15 residues. CDR1 is SGHTA, CDR2 FQGTGA, per germline. V shed 5 bases and J 6 bases; nucleotides not matched to a gene: 9. CDR3 in DNA: TGTGCCAGCAGCCCCGGATCAGGGGGCGTCAATGAGCAGTTCTTC. It translates to CASSPGSGGVNEQFF.

The chain employs TRBV15 and TRBJ1-3; D gene ambiguous. Germline CDR1 and CDR2: LNHNV and YYDKDF (reference sequence). The V and J ends lost 1 base and 1 base respectively, with 5 bases between them. The CDR3 spans 14 residues. The CDR3 region is CATSRGGSGNTIYF. In nucleotides, the CDR3 is TGTGCCACCAGCAGAGGCGGGTCTGGAAACACCATATATTTT.

The CDR3 bases are TGTGCCAGCAGGGGGGACAGTTCCTACGAGCAGTACTTC. Protein: CASRGDSSYEQYF. This sequence joins TRBV5-6 and TRBJ2-7, with 7 bases fitting TRBD1. Germline-derived CDR1 and CDR2 are SGHDT and YYEEEE. The CDR3 has 13 residues. V was clipped by 5 bases and J by 1 base; unmatched bases: 3.

This clone turned up a few times. The gene calls are TRBV29-1 and TRBJ2-5, with 7 positions matching TRBD1. This CDR3 has 14 residues. Germline V gene lookup returns CDR1 SQVTM and CDR2 ANQGSEA. V lost 1 base to trimming and J lost 5 bases; unmatched junction nucleotides: 7. CDR3 region: CSVEGQGFSETQYF. CDR3 DNA sequence: TGCAGCGTTGAAGGACAGGGTTTTTCGGAGACCCAGTACTTC. Filled out from reference TRBV29-1 and TRBJ2-5, the complete variable domain reads SAVISQKPSRDICQRGTSLTIQCQVDSQVTMMFWYRQQPGQSLTLIATANQGSEATYESGFVIDKFPISRPNLTFSTLTVSNMSPEDSSIYLCSVEGQGFSETQYFGPGTRLLVL.

V and J are TRBV2 and TRBJ2-5; D possibly corresponds to TRBD1 (6 bases). The germline gives CDR1 SNHLY, CDR2 FYNNEI. Trimming shortened V by 10 bases and J by 4 bases, and 16 bases separated the two germline ends. The CDR3 consists of 13 residues. CDR3 residues: CAIQGPPGETQYF. CDR3 coding DNA: TGTGCCATACAGGGCCCACCGGGAGAGACCCAGTACTTC.

The J gene is TRBJ2-2, the V gene TRBV9; 9 bases match TRBD2. The CDR3 is 16 residues long. The germline gives CDR1 SGDLS, CDR2 YYNGEE. V was clipped by 4 bases and J by 8 bases; unmatched bases: 12. The CDR3 DNA reads TGTGCCAGCAGCACCTCTAGCGGGGCGACCAGGGGGGAGCTGTTTTTT. As protein: CASSTSSGATRGELFF.

CDR3: CASRTPQGANYGYTF. The DNA for the CDR3 is TGTGCCAGCAGAACCCCACAGGGGGCCAACTATGGCTACACCTTC. V usage is TRBV6-5 and J usage is TRBJ1-2, with TRBD1 matching 9 bases. After removal of 6 bases from V and 2 bases from J, the junction contained 7 bases not matched to a gene. CDR1 is MNHEY and CDR2 is SVGAGI in the germline V gene. This CDR3 has 15 amino acids.

The genes are TRBV2 and TRBJ1-4; TRBD1 agrees at 7 bases. Unmatched junction bases numbered 12, after V lost 7 bases and J lost 1 base. The CDR3 extends over 17 amino acids. Germline assignment: CDR1 SNHLY and CDR2 FYNNEI. CDR3 region: CASKGQSPLGTNEKLFF. CDR3 DNA: TGTGCCAGCAAGGGACAGAGCCCCTTAGGAACTAATGAAAAACTGTTTTTT. The variable domain in full, with the rest retrieved from reference TRBV2 and TRBJ1-4, is EPEVTQTPSHQVTQMGQEVILRCVPISNHLYFYWYRQILGQKVEFLVSFYNNEISEKSEIFDDQFSVERPDGSNFTLKIRSTKLEDSAMYFCASKGQSPLGTNEKLFFGSGTQLSVL.

CDR3 region: CASSYGAGGTEAFF. The CDR3 nucleotides read TGTGCCAGCAGTTACGGGGCGGGAGGCACTGAAGCTTTCTTT. This chain uses TRBV6-6 with TRBJ1-1, with a tentative D call TRBD1 (5 bases). V was trimmed by 2 bases and J by 4 bases, leaving 11 bases between them. CDR3 length: 14 residues. Germline V lookup: CDR1 MNHNY, CDR2 SVGAGI (reference sequence).

The chain carries TRBV28 and TRBJ1-2, with 10 bases identical to TRBD1. CDR1 MDHEN and CDR2 SYDVKM come from the germline V gene. The CDR3 extends over 17 amino acids. V lost 1 base to trimming and J lost 3 bases; unmatched junction nucleotides: 8. CDR3 sequence reads: CASSLSGDRGPHYGYTF. CDR3 in DNA: TGTGCCAGCAGTTTATCCGGCGACAGGGGGCCCCACTATGGCTACACCTTC.